Listed here are 20 T cell receptor beta chains from one sample, sequenced in a study of T cell responses to AZD1222 COVID-19 vaccine. TCRdb's copy holds only in-frame clones and misses some; the assay was immunoSEQ multiplex PCR. Here the sample spans about 150,000 clones, roughly 92% being singletons. The source material was peripheral blood, sampled on day 0 of AZD1222 vaccination. These receptor sequences come from an adult in good health.

This clone was counted a few times. This chain uses TRBV5-4 with TRBJ2-2; no clear D gene. The V gene lost 6 bases and the J gene lost 5 bases, with 26 bases spanning the gap. This CDR3 has 18 amino acids. The germline CDR1 and CDR2 sequences are SGHNT and YYREEE (reference sequence). CDR3 nucleotide sequence: TGTGCCAGCATGAGAGCCCAAACCGGGCCTAAAGGGACCGGGGAGCTGTTTTTT. Protein sequence: CASMRAQTGPKGTGELFF.

V and J are TRBV19 and TRBJ2-3; a weak D match, TRBD2 (6 bases). The CDR3 is 13 residues long. Per germline, CDR1 LNHDA and CDR2 SQIVND (reference sequence). Trimming pared 6 bases from V and 3 bases from J, leaving 10 bases between. The CDR3 spells CASSTTSTDTQYF. DNA for the CDR3: TGTGCCAGTAGCACGACTAGTACAGATACGCAGTATTTT.

V usage is TRBV3-1 (or the pseudogene TRBV3-2) and J usage is TRBJ1-2, with D perhaps matching TRBD1 (5 bases). V gave up 1 base and J gave up 4 bases, with 10 bases separating them. The CDR3 spans 14 residues. Germline lookup yields CDR1 LGHDT and CDR2 YNNKEL (reference sequence). The CDR3 protein is CASSQVGAFYGYTF. CDR3 nucleotides: TGTGCCAGCAGCCAAGTAGGGGCCTTCTATGGCTACACCTTC.

The rearrangement links TRBV30 to TRBJ1-5; D is ambiguous. The CDR3 has 13 amino acids. V lost 0 bases and J lost 2, with 5 bases in between. Germline V lookup: CDR1 GTSNPN, CDR2 SVGIG (reference sequence). CDR3 DNA: TGTGCCTGGAGTGTACCCGGCAATCAGCCCCAGCATTTT. It translates to CAWSVPGNQPQHF.

This clone was detected only once. The chain is built from TRBV18 and TRBJ1-1, with TRBD1 matching over 7 bases. The V and J ends lost 4 bases and 3 bases, in that order; junction bases with no gene match: 8. The germline V gene encodes CDR1 KGHSH and CDR2 LQKENI. There are 15 residues in the CDR3. CDR3 region: CASSLGQAGDTEAFF. DNA for the CDR3: TGTGCCAGCTCACTAGGACAGGCCGGGGACACTGAAGCTTTCTTT.

The rearrangement uses TRBV19 and TRBJ2-7, with D possibly TRBD1 on 6 matching bases. In germline, CDR1 is LNHDA, CDR2 SQIVND (reference sequence). Trimming cost V 5 bases and J 0 bases, with 8 bases left between them. The CDR3 loop spans 13 amino acids. The CDR3 sequence: CASSQGSSYEQYF. CDR3 in DNA: TGTGCCAGTAGTCAGGGGAGCTCCTACGAGCAGTACTTC.

J is TRBJ1-3 and V is TRBV5-4; D is undetermined. The germline V gene encodes CDR1 SGHNT and CDR2 YYREEE (reference sequence). The CDR3 has 15 residues. The ends were cut back, 0 bases at V and 4 bases at J, with 11 bases in the middle. Here the CDR3 reads CASSLGYGGGNTIYF. For the CDR3, the DNA is TGTGCCAGCAGCTTGGGGTACGGCGGGGGAAACACCATATATTTT.

The chain links TRBV6-6 to TRBJ2-7, with D tentatively TRBD1 (5 bases). The length of the CDR3 is 15 residues. The germline CDR1 and CDR2 sequences are MNHNY and SVGAGI (reference sequence). Trimming took 5 bases from V and 3 from J, leaving 17 bases between them. CDR3 sequence (DNA): TGTGCCAGCAGTCAGTTAGGACACTCGAACTACGAGCAGTACTTC. Amino acid sequence: CASSQLGHSNYEQYF.

V usage is TRBV2 and J usage is TRBJ2-1, with 9 bases aligning to TRBD2. The CDR3 has 15 amino acids. The junction had 3 bases not matched to a gene; V was cut back by 6 bases and J by 0 bases. Germline CDR1 SNHLY, CDR2 FYNNEI. CDR3 sequence reads: CASRLAGNSYNEQFF. In DNA, the CDR3 is TGTGCCAGCAGGCTAGCGGGGAACTCCTACAATGAGCAGTTCTTC.

V is TRBV5-1 and J is TRBJ2-1; 8 bases map to TRBD1. Trimming removed 0 bases from V and 2 bases from J; junction bases left unmatched: 4. Germline V lookup: CDR1 SGHRS, CDR2 YFSETQ. CDR3 length: 16 amino acids. CDR3 in amino acids: CASSLGGTGPYNEQFF. In DNA form, the CDR3 reads TGCGCCAGCAGCTTGGGGGGGACAGGACCCTACAATGAGCAGTTCTTC.

V and J are TRBV3-1 (or the pseudogene TRBV3-2) and TRBJ1-1; D remains unclear. The CDR3 totals 13 residues. Trimming took 5 bases from V and 1 from J, leaving 8 bases between them. Germline V lookup: CDR1 LGHDT, CDR2 YNNKEL (reference sequence). CDR3 region: CASSSDKNTEAFF. The CDR3, as DNA: TGTGCCAGCAGCTCCGATAAGAACACTGAAGCTTTCTTT.

The V gene is TRBV21-1, the J gene TRBJ1-1. TRBV21-1 represents a pseudogene. The CDR3 loop spans 17 amino acids. Here the CDR3 reads CASSKGLGKVMNTEAFF. The CDR3 DNA sequence: TGTGCCAGCAGCAAAGGGTTGGGGAAAGTGATGAACACTGAAGCTTTCTTT.

The chain is built from TRBV6-2 or TRBV6-3 and TRBJ1-1; D ambiguous. This CDR3 contains 17 residues. CDR1 and CDR2 (germline): MNHEY, SVGEGT. V was trimmed by 0 bases and J by 0 bases, leaving 14 bases between them. The chain's CDR3 is CASSYSNFGFLNTEAFF. The CDR3 coding sequence is TGTGCCAGCAGTTACTCGAATTTTGGATTCCTGAACACTGAAGCTTTCTTT.

CDR3 protein: CSVSTGTNYGYTF. The DNA for the CDR3 is TGCAGCGTTTCTACCGGGACAAACTATGGCTACACCTTC. This chain links TRBV29-1 with TRBJ1-2; D possibly corresponds to TRBD1 (6 bases). Trimming pared 5 bases from V and 2 bases from J, leaving 12 bases between. Germline lookup yields CDR1 SQVTM and CDR2 ANQGSEA. This CDR3 region has 13 residues.

This chain uses TRBV19 with TRBJ1-1; the match to TRBD1 covers 12 bases. CDR3 size: 17 residues. Per the germline V gene, CDR1 is LNHDA and CDR2 is SQIVND (reference sequence). J lost 5 bases, V lost 5 bases, and 12 bases had no gene match. The DNA for the CDR3 is TGTGCCAGTAGTCCCGGGACAGGGGGCGCGAGGACGACTGAAGCTTTCTTT. It translates to CASSPGTGGARTTEAFF. The whole variable domain, remainder taken from reference TRBV19 and TRBJ1-1, is DGGITQSPKYLFRKEGQNVTLSCEQNLNHDAMYWYRQDPGQGLRLIYYSQIVNDFQKGDIAEGYSVSREKKESFPLTVTSAQKNPTAFYLCASSPGTGGARTTEAFFGQGTRLTVV.

V usage is TRBV6-5 and J usage is TRBJ1-2, with 8 positions matching TRBD1. The germline V gene encodes CDR1 MNHEY and CDR2 SVGAGI. There are 15 residues in the CDR3. J was trimmed by 5 bases and V by 6 bases; bases with no gene match: 11. CDR3 sequence (DNA): TGTGCCAGCAGCTCTCACGGACAGGGAGCGTATGGCTACACCTTC. It encodes CASSSHGQGAYGYTF.

The genes are TRBV15 and TRBJ2-1; maybe TRBD2 (6 bases). Trimming took off 5 bases at V and 7 bases at J, with 12 bases between the two ends. The germline CDR1 and CDR2 sequences are LNHNV and YYDKDF (reference sequence). The CDR3 is 13 residues long. CDR3 loop: CATSLMGGNEQFF. The CDR3 DNA follows: TGTGCCACCAGCCTAATGGGGGGTAATGAGCAGTTCTTC.

The V call is TRBV27, the J call TRBJ2-7; D unresolved. Germline CDR1 is MNHEY and CDR2 is SMNVEV (reference sequence). This CDR3 comprises 14 residues. Trimming took off 3 bases at V and 2 bases at J, with 11 bases between the two ends. CDR3 loop: CASSFSGGPYEQYF. Written as DNA, the CDR3 is TGTGCCAGCAGTTTTTCGGGTGGTCCCTACGAGCAGTACTTC.

V is TRBV6-5 and J is TRBJ1-5; possible D gene TRBD1, 5 bases. V gave up 8 bases and J gave up 7 bases, with 21 bases separating them. The CDR3 covers 15 residues. Germline V gene sequence: CDR1 MNHEY, CDR2 SVGAGI. The CDR3 spells CASFLGEQGKQPQHF. For the CDR3, the DNA is TGTGCCAGCTTCCTGGGCGAGCAGGGTAAGCAGCCCCAGCATTTT.

The V and J genes are TRBV7-9 and TRBJ1-1; perhaps TRBD1 as D (6 bases). Germline loops: CDR1 SEHNR, CDR2 FQNEAQ (reference sequence). Trimming took 2 bases from V and 12 from J, leaving 28 bases between them. The length of the CDR3 is 17 residues. This chain's CDR3 is CASSLQGSLLLQSRPFF. The CDR3 bases are TGTGCCAGCAGCTTACAGGGGTCGCTCTTACTTCAGTCCCGTCCTTTCTTT.